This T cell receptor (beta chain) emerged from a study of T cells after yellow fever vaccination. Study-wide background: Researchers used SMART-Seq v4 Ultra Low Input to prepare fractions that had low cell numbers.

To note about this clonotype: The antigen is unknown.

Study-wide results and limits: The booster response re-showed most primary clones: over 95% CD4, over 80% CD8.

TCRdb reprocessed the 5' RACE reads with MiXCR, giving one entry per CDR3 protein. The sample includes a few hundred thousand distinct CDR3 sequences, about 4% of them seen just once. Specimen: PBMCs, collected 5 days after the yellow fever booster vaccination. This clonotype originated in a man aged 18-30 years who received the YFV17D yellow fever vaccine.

CDR3 amino acids: CSARVSAGNTGELFF. In DNA, the CDR3 is TGCAGTGCTAGGGTGAGCGCGGGCAACACCGGGGAGCTGTTTTTT. The chain carries TRBV20-1 and TRBJ2-2; maybe TRBD2 (5 bases). Between the trimmed V and J ends, which lost 3 bases and 2 bases, there was a span of 13 bases. CDR1 is DFQATT, CDR2 SNEGSKA, per germline (reference sequence). The length of the CDR3 is 15 residues.